The sequence of this T cell receptor (beta chain) was determined in a study of blood T cell repertoires in COVID-19. This clone was seen a single time. Between the trimmed V and J ends, which lost 2 bases and 5 bases, there was a span of 13 bases. The CDR3 is 15 residues long. In germline, CDR1 is SEHNR, CDR2 FQNEAQ (reference sequence). Only in-frame clones appear in the TCRdb table, and some are missing; sequencing was by immunoSEQ multiplex PCR. The sample contains fewer than 85,000 clones, around 90% of which appear only once. The sample taken for sequencing was peripheral blood. This sequence joins TRBV7-9 and TRBJ2-1; maybe TRBD2 (6 bases). The TCR sequence derives from a man aged 50 to 60 with active COVID-19. The CDR3 DNA is TGTGCCAGCAGCTTATTAGGCGGGGTGAACAATGAGCAGTTCTTC. Protein: CASSLLGGVNNEQFF. Based on the CDR3 plus reference TRBV7-9 and TRBJ2-1, the full variable domain is DTGVSQNPRHKITKRGQNVTFRCDPISEHNRLYWYRQTLGQGPEFLTYFQNEAQLEKSRLLSDRFSAERPKGSFSTLEIQRTEQGDSAMYLCASSLLGGVNNEQFFGPGTRLTVL.